Presented here are 20 T cell receptor beta chains from one specimen sequenced in a study of shared clonotypes between healthy human individuals. TCRdb's table, derived via immunoSEQ multiplex PCR, lists solely in-frame clones and lacks some. The sample comprises some 500,000 clones, 90% to 96% of which are singletons, and approximately 0.067% rests with the top ten. Sequencing used naive CD4+ T cells sorted from blood. The subset was: CD45RA+ positively selected. These receptors were taken from a young woman in good health.

The gene calls are TRBV6-5 and TRBJ2-1; 8 bases line up with TRBD1. The CDR3 is 15 residues long. The germline V gene encodes CDR1 MNHEY and CDR2 SVGAGI. V lost 6 bases to trimming and J lost 0 bases; unmatched junction nucleotides: 4. The CDR3 DNA sequence: TGTGCCAGCAGGGACGACAGGGGCTCCTACAATGAGCAGTTCTTC. It translates to CASRDDRGSYNEQFF.

The chain has TRBV5-1 and TRBJ1-5; D possibly corresponds to TRBD1 (6 bases). Trimming shortened V by 0 bases and J by 4 bases, and 11 bases separated the two germline ends. The germline V gene has CDR1 SGHRS and CDR2 YFSETQ. The CDR3 totals 15 residues. CDR3 amino acids: CASSLAPGANQPQHF. CDR3 nucleotide sequence: TGCGCCAGCAGCTTGGCCCCGGGGGCGAATCAGCCCCAGCATTTT.

This rearrangement joins TRBV6-4 to TRBJ1-1; TRBD1 is a possible D gene (6 bases). This CDR3 spans 13 amino acids. Trimming took off 5 bases at V and 3 bases at J, with 10 bases between the two ends. Germline CDR1 and CDR2: MRHNA and SNTAGT. DNA of the CDR3: TGTGCCAGCAGTACGGACAGTTACACTGAAGCTTTCTTT. Translated: CASSTDSYTEAFF.

The chain joins TRBV13 to TRBJ1-4; perhaps TRBD1 as D (5 bases). The CDR3 has 14 amino acids. In germline, CDR1 is PRHDT, CDR2 FYEKMQ (reference sequence). Trimming took off 7 bases at V and 4 bases at J, with 13 bases between the two ends. For the CDR3, the DNA is TGTGCCAGCACCGTACGGGACGGTAATGAAAAACTGTTTTTT. This codes for CASTVRDGNEKLFF.

The genes are TRBV6-6 and TRBJ2-5; TRBD2 matches at 9 bases. The last part of the DNA fits TRBJ2-7 better; the J call may be wrong. This CDR3 contains 13 residues. Germline loops: CDR1 MNHNY, CDR2 SVGAGI (reference sequence). For the CDR3, the DNA is TGTGCCAGCAGCAGCGGGACTAGCCACGAGCAGTACTTC. Translated, it gives CASSSGTSHEQYF.

The chain uses TRBV5-4 and TRBJ2-3; D ambiguous. Looked up from germline, CDR1 is SGHNT and CDR2 is YYREEE (reference sequence). The CDR3 runs 17 residues. V was trimmed by 1 base and J by 4 bases, leaving 19 bases between them. CDR3 DNA sequence: TGTGCCAGCAGCTTGTTCTGGGCTTCAGGCAACGCAGATACGCAGTATTTT. Translated: CASSLFWASGNADTQYF. Full variable domain (missing parts from reference TRBV5-4 and TRBJ2-3): ETGVTQSPTHLIKTRGQQVTLRCSSQSGHNTVSWYQQALGQGPQFIFQYYREEENGRGNFPPRFSGLQFPNYSSELNVNALELDDSALYLCASSLFWASGNADTQYFGPGTRLTVL.

This clone was detected only once. This chain uses TRBV11-2 with TRBJ2-1; 8 bases agree with TRBD2. The CDR3 consists of 16 residues. The J segment lost 5 bases and the V segment lost 4 bases, leaving 10 bases of the junction unmatched. Looked up from germline, CDR1 is SGHAT and CDR2 is FQNNGV. The CDR3 DNA follows: TGTGCCAGCAGCTACGTGCCGGGAGGGCCTAACAATGAGCAGTTCTTC. Amino acid sequence: CASSYVPGGPNNEQFF.

This clone was detected only once. The chain is built from TRBV28 and TRBJ2-7, with D perhaps matching TRBD2 (5 bases). V dropped 2 bases and J dropped 2 bases, with 7 bases sitting between them. In germline, CDR1 is MDHEN, CDR2 SYDVKM. CDR3 size: 13 residues. The CDR3 DNA reads as TGTGCCAGCAGTTTAACGGGAACCTACGAGCAGTACTTC. Residues: CASSLTGTYEQYF.

The chain uses TRBV5-1 and TRBJ1-1; D not certain. The germline CDR1 and CDR2 sequences are SGHRS and YFSETQ. The CDR3 loop spans 13 amino acids. The V end lost 4 bases, the J end lost 3 bases, and 10 bases lay between the germline ends. The CDR3 DNA reads TGCGCCAGCAGCCCTGATCTGTACACTGAAGCTTTCTTT. The encoded protein is CASSPDLYTEAFF.

The rearrangement uses TRBV28 and TRBJ1-5; the D is unclear. The CDR3 sequence is 13 residues long. Per germline, CDR1 MDHEN and CDR2 SYDVKM. Trimming left V 1 base short and J 6 bases short, with 7 bases between. The CDR3 protein is CASSLSRGQPQHF. In nucleotides, the CDR3 is TGTGCCAGCAGTTTATCTCGGGGTCAGCCCCAGCATTTT. Using reference TRBV28 and TRBJ1-5 for the parts outside the CDR3, the full variable domain is DVKVTQSSRYLVKRTGEKVFLECVQDMDHENMFWYRQDPGLGLRLIYFSYDVKMKEKGDIPEGYSVSREKKERFSLILESASTNQTSMYLCASSLSRGQPQHFGDGTRLSIL.

V and J are TRBV5-1 and TRBJ2-5; D remains ambiguous. CDR1 is SGHRS and CDR2 is YFSETQ in the germline V gene. V lost 0 bases, J lost 5 bases, and 11 bases lay in between. The CDR3 is made up of 14 amino acids. CDR3 residues: CASSLVPSWETQYF. For the CDR3, the DNA is TGCGCCAGCAGCTTGGTCCCATCTTGGGAGACCCAGTACTTC.

This chain joins TRBV27 and TRBJ2-7; D is possibly TRBD2 (5 bases). V lost 6 bases and J 6 bases, leaving 21 bases between the germline ends. Germline assignment: CDR1 MNHEY and CDR2 SMNVEV (reference sequence). The CDR3 covers 15 residues. The CDR3 region is CASSSPGGGRSEQYF. CDR3 coding DNA: TGTGCCAGCAGCTCCCCCGGCGGCGGGCGTAGCGAGCAGTACTTC.

The V call is TRBV7-9, the J call TRBJ2-1, with 14 bases identical to TRBD2. The CDR3 is made up of 15 amino acids. CDR1 is SEHNR and CDR2 is FQNEAQ in the germline V gene (reference sequence). After removal of 4 bases from V and 5 bases from J, the junction contained 1 base not matched to a gene. The CDR3 bases are TGTGCCAGCAGCTCGGGACTAGCGGGAGACAATGAGCAGTTCTTC. This codes for CASSSGLAGDNEQFF.

Worth noting for this clone: Other DNA sequences in this specimen translate into the identical CDR3. The chain couples TRBV19 to TRBJ2-7; TRBD1 matches 11 bases. This CDR3 comprises 13 residues. The germline V gene has CDR1 LNHDA and CDR2 SQIVND (reference sequence). Trimming at V came to 6 bases and at J to 7 bases, leaving 5 bases not matched to a gene. The CDR3 protein is CASRGQGVGEQYF. CDR3 DNA sequence: TGTGCCAGTAGGGGACAGGGGGTGGGAGAGCAGTACTTC.

The V gene is TRBV28, the J gene TRBJ2-7; 9 nucleotides agree with TRBD2. From germline, CDR1 is MDHEN and CDR2 SYDVKM. CDR3 size: 15 residues. V lost 6 bases to trimming and J lost 7 bases; unmatched junction nucleotides: 13. CDR3 sequence reads: CASSQMAGGPYEQYF. The CDR3 nucleotides read TGTGCCAGCAGCCAAATGGCGGGAGGGCCATATGAGCAGTACTTC.

This clone is a singleton in its sample. This chain links TRBV5-1 with TRBJ2-3; 14 bases line up with TRBD2. Germline assignment: CDR1 SGHRS and CDR2 YFSETQ. V was clipped by 4 bases and J by 12 bases; unmatched bases: 4. CDR3 size: 13 residues. CDR3 DNA sequence: TGCGCCAGCAGCCCGGGACTAGCGGGAGAACAGTATTTT. Protein: CASSPGLAGEQYF.

In its sample, this clone was seen once. V is TRBV29-1 and J is TRBJ1-2; tentative D call: TRBD1 (6 bases). Germline lookup yields CDR1 SQVTM and CDR2 ANQGSEA. The CDR3 runs to 15 residues. Trimming took 4 bases from V and 5 from J, leaving 20 bases between them. Written as DNA, the CDR3 is TGCAGCGTTGCAGGCAGGGGAAGGGCCGCTTATGGCTACACCTTC. It yields the protein CSVAGRGRAAYGYTF.

The CDR3 coding sequence is TGCGCCAGCAGTCGACAGGGGGACACCGGGGAGCTGTTTTTT. Translation: CASSRQGDTGELFF. V gene TRBV10-1 combines with J gene TRBJ2-2, with 9 positions matching TRBD1. Germline-derived CDR1 and CDR2 are WNHNN and SYGVQD (reference sequence). The CDR3 contains 14 residues. Losses at the gene ends were 5 bases for V and 3 bases for J; bases not matched to a gene: 1.

J is TRBJ2-7 and V is TRBV10-2; 9 bases align to TRBD1. Looked up from germline, CDR1 is WSHSY and CDR2 is SAAADI. V trimming: 6 bases; J trimming: 3 bases; junction bases outside the gene matches: 6. This CDR3 has 14 residues. The CDR3 nucleotides read TGCGCCAGCAGGCCGGGACAGGGTGTCTACGAGCAGTACTTC. Its protein is CASRPGQGVYEQYF.

The rearrangement joins TRBV20-1 to TRBJ1-1; D is ambiguous. V dropped 3 bases and J dropped 1 base, with 3 bases sitting between them. This CDR3 has 11 residues. The germline V gene encodes CDR1 DFQATT and CDR2 SNEGSKA (reference sequence). CDR3 in DNA: TGCAGTGCTAGCGGGAACACTGAAGCTTTCTTT. It translates to CSASGNTEAFF.